The rows below give T cell receptor beta chains drawn from one sample of a study of blood T cell repertoires in COVID-19. Data came from immunoSEQ multiplex PCR; TCRdb stores just in-frame clones and leaves some out. The sample lists over 150,000 clones; roughly 84% were seen once. The source material was peripheral blood. The origin of the receptors is a woman aged 40 to 49 with COVID-19, enrolled during active disease. Each CDR3 is given with its conserved first and last residue. The D gene is left open where the match is weak. Clone size is given for some rows only: seen once, a few or many times, or a class if the clone is expanded.

TRBJ2-7 | once | . | TRBV5-6 | CASSPGGTTYEQYF | TGTGCCAGCAGCCCTGGCGGGACGACCTACGAGCAGTACTTC
TRBJ1-1 | . | . | TRBV11-3 | CASSRTVGTEAFF | TGTGCCAGCAGCCGGACAGTCGGCACTGAAGCTTTCTTT
TRBJ1-1 | . | TRBD1 | TRBV4-2 | CASSPRTGDTEAFF | TGTGCCAGCAGCCCGCGGACAGGGGACACTGAAGCTTTCTTT
TRBJ1-5 | . | . | TRBV9 | CASSLPRTSFNQPQHF | TGTGCCAGCAGCCTTCCGAGGACAAGCTTCAATCAGCCCCAGCATTTT
TRBJ1-2 | . | . | TRBV10-3 | CAIQREGLGYGYTF | TGTGCCATCCAGCGGGAGGGCTTAGGCTATGGCTACACCTTC
TRBJ2-7 | . | TRBD1 | TRBV12-3/TRBV12-4 | CASSPDRFEQYF | TGTGCCAGCAGTCCGGACAGGTTCGAGCAGTACTTC
TRBJ2-1 | . | TRBD2 | TRBV7-3 | CASSPGTSAINEQFF | TGTGCCAGCAGCCCCGGGACTAGCGCCATCAATGAGCAGTTCTTC
TRBJ2-3 | . | . | TRBV19 | CASKESAGIIDTQYF | TGTGCCAGTAAGGAGAGCGCGGGGATAATAGATACGCAGTATTTT
TRBJ2-5 | . | . | TRBV5-1 | CASSELQETQYF | TGCGCCAGCAGCGAACTGCAAGAGACCCAGTACTTC
TRBJ2-7 | . | TRBD1 | TRBV18 | CASSPGQAIYEQYF | TGTGCCAGCTCACCGGGACAGGCTATCTACGAGCAGTACTTC
TRBJ1-2 | . | . | TRBV27 | CASSFQGSGYTF | TGTGCCAGCAGTTTCCAGGGGTCTGGCTACACCTTC
TRBJ1-2 | . | . | TRBV9 | CASSVRTGYGYTF | TGTGCCAGCAGCGTAAGGACGGGATATGGCTACACCTTC
TRBJ2-7 | once | . | TRBV7-2 | CASSLNSIYEQYF | TGTGCCAGCAGCTTAAATTCAATCTACGAGCAGTACTTC
TRBJ2-5 | once | TRBD2 | TRBV7-8 | CASSGRGGGGPQETQYF | TGTGCCAGCAGCGGTCGGGGTGGGGGAGGGCCCCAAGAGACCCAGTACTTC
TRBJ1-2 | . | TRBD1 | TRBV6-5 | CASRDSDRVRGYTF | TGTGCCAGCAGAGATAGTGACAGGGTGAGAGGCTACACCTTC
TRBJ1-1 | . | . | TRBV6-5 | CASSYDTPNTEAFF | TGTGCCAGCAGTTATGACACCCCGAACACTGAAGCTTTCTTT
TRBJ1-2 | . | TRBD1 | TRBV7-3 | CASSNTGGSGGYTF | TGTGCCAGCAGTAATACAGGGGGTTCGGGGGGCTACACCTTC
TRBJ1-3 | . | TRBD1 | TRBV5-5 | CASSLTGSGNTIYF | TGTGCCAGCAGCCTGACAGGGTCCGGAAACACCATATATTTT
TRBJ1-3 | . | . | TRBV5-1 | CASSLDRGSGNTIYF | TGCGCCAGCAGCTTGGATCGCGGGTCCGGAAACACCATATATTTT
TRBJ2-7 | once | TRBD2 | TRBV18 | CASSPPGTSKEQYF | TGTGCCAGCTCACCACCCGGGACTAGTAAAGAGCAGTACTTC
TRBJ1-4 | once | . | TRBV12-3/TRBV12-4 | CASSWAGNEKLFF | TGTGCCAGCAGTTGGGCGGGTAATGAAAAACTGTTTTTT
TRBJ1-3 | . | . | TRBV27 | CASSSLGGSSGNTIYF | TGTGCCAGCAGTAGCCTTGGGGGGAGCTCTGGAAACACCATATATTTT
TRBJ2-5 | . | . | TRBV5-1 | CASSLGGVGQETQYF | TGCGCCAGCAGCTTGGGGGGAGTAGGCCAAGAGACCCAGTACTTC
TRBJ2-3 | . | . | TRBV1 | CTSPGLAGDRPHLDTDTQYF | TGCACCAGCCCAGGACTAGCGGGTGATCGCCCACACCTTGACACAGATACGCAGTATTTT
TRBJ2-7 | . | TRBD1 | TRBV7-7 | CASSLRDSYEQYF | TGTGCTAGCAGCTTACGGGACAGCTACGAGCAGTACTTC
TRBJ1-2 | . | . | TRBV12-3/TRBV12-4 | CASRSSKYGYTF | TGTGCCAGCAGGTCAAGCAAGTATGGCTACACCTTC
TRBJ2-1 | . | . | TRBV6-4 | CASSGHHKITGYNEQFF | TGTGCCAGCAGTGGACACCATAAGATAACTGGTTACAATGAGCAGTTCTTC
TRBJ2-2 | . | TRBD1 | TRBV7-2 | CASSFTTGLNTGELFF | TGTGCCAGCAGCTTTACGACAGGGCTCAACACCGGGGAGCTGTTTTTT
TRBJ1-2 | . | TRBD1 | TRBV7-6 | CASSLGTGDSSF | TGTGCCAGCAGCCTCGGGACAGGGGATTCCTCCTTC